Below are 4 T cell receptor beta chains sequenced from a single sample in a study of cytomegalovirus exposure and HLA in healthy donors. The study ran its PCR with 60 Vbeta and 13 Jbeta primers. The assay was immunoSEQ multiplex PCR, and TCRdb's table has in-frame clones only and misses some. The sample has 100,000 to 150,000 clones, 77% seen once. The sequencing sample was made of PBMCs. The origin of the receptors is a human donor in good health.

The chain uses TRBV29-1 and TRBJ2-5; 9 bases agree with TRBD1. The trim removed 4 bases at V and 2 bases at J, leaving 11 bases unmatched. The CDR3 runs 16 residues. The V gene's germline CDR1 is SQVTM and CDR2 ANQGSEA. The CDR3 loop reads CSVGYRDRVPQETQYF. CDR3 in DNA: TGCAGCGTTGGATACCGGGACAGGGTCCCACAAGAGACCCAGTACTTC.

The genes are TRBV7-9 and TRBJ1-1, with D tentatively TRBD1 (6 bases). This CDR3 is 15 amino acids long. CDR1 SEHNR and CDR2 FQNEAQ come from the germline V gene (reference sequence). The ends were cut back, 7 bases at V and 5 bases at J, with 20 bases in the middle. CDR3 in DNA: TGTGCCAGCAACCCACAGGGCTCGACCGGGACTGAAGCTTTCTTT. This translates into CASNPQGSTGTEAFF.

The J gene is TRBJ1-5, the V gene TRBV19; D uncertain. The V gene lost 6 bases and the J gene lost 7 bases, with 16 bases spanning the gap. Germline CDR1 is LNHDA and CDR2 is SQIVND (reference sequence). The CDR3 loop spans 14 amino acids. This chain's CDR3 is CASRLDKGGQPQHF. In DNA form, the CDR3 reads TGTGCCAGTAGACTGGATAAGGGAGGCCAGCCCCAGCATTTT.

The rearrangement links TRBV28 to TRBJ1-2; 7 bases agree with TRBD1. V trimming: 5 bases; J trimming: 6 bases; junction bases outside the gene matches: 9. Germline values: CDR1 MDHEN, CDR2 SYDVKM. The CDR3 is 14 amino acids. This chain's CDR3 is CASSATGSAHGYTF. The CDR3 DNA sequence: TGTGCCAGCAGTGCGACAGGGTCGGCTCATGGCTACACCTTC.